This entry describes one TCR beta chain. These data are taken from a study of T cell responses to AZD1222 COVID-19 vaccine. TCRdb keeps only in-frame clones here, not all; method: immunoSEQ multiplex PCR. The sample records roughly 120,000 clones, 70% to 90% being singletons. The V gene's germline CDR1 is SGHRS and CDR2 YFSETQ. Trimming removed 3 bases at V and 6 bases at J, with 13 bases between. The length of the CDR3 is 13 residues. The TCR originated in an adult in good health. The chain combines TRBV5-1 with TRBJ2-7, with D hard to call. Sequences were derived from peripheral blood, sampled on day 0 of AZD1222 vaccination. The CDR3 sequence is CASSSFEGGEQYF. The CDR3 coding sequence is TGCGCCAGCAGCTCCTTTGAAGGCGGCGAGCAGTACTTC.